This entry lists 21 T cell receptor beta chains sequenced from one sample in a study of shared clonotypes between healthy human individuals. The table came from immunoSEQ multiplex PCR; TCRdb's copy has only in-frame clones and leaves some out. The sample carries about 2.3 million clones, 80% to 95% recorded once. Material: naive CD4+ T cells from PBMCs. Subset: CD45RA+ positively selected. Receptors were obtained from a man aged 18-30 years in good health. Some clones in this sample may be carry-over from other donors' samples.

The rearrangement links TRBV30 to TRBJ2-1, with a possible D match to TRBD2 (5 bases). Germline CDR1 and CDR2: GTSNPN and SVGIG (reference sequence). V was cut by 2 bases and J by 10 bases, with 15 bases left in between. This CDR3 has 13 residues. The CDR3 spells CAWSPDSFVEQFF. The CDR3 bases are TGTGCCTGGAGTCCGGACTCCTTCGTAGAGCAGTTCTTC.

V usage is TRBV28 and J usage is TRBJ1-6; a possible D gene is TRBD1 (5 bases). Germline V gene lookup returns CDR1 MDHEN and CDR2 SYDVKM. The CDR3 has 15 amino acids. The V end lost 5 bases, the J end lost 5 bases, and 13 bases lay between the germline ends. CDR3 nucleotide sequence: TGTGCCAGCAGTCGACTTGACAGAGATAATTCACCCCTCCACTTT. Amino acid sequence: CASSRLDRDNSPLHF. The full variable domain, in which reference TRBV28 and TRBJ1-6 provide the parts outside the CDR3, is DVKVTQSSRYLVKRTGEKVFLECVQDMDHENMFWYRQDPGLGLRLIYFSYDVKMKEKGDIPEGYSVSREKKERFSLILESASTNQTSMYLCASSRLDRDNSPLHFGNGTRLTVT.

With regard to this clone: The same CDR3 can be traced to other DNA sequences in this sample. The V and J genes are TRBV28 and TRBJ2-3; 12 bases fit TRBD2. The CDR3 sequence is 17 residues long. V shed 3 bases, J shed 3 bases, and the junction held 7 bases outside the gene matches. Germline V lookup: CDR1 MDHEN, CDR2 SYDVKM. The CDR3 is CASSLPGLAGSTDTQYF. The CDR3 nucleotides are TGTGCCAGCAGTTTGCCGGGACTAGCGGGCTCTACAGATACGCAGTATTTT. The complete variable domain, with remaining parts taken from reference TRBV28 and TRBJ2-3, reads DVKVTQSSRYLVKRTGEKVFLECVQDMDHENMFWYRQDPGLGLRLIYFSYDVKMKEKGDIPEGYSVSREKKERFSLILESASTNQTSMYLCASSLPGLAGSTDTQYFGPGTRLTVL.

About this clone itself: The sample contains more than one DNA sequence encoding this CDR3. The chain employs TRBV5-1 and TRBJ2-6; D possibly corresponds to TRBD2 (6 bases). This CDR3 comprises 16 residues. Germline CDR1 is SGHRS and CDR2 is YFSETQ. Trimming stripped 0 bases from V and 4 bases from J, with 11 bases between. CDR3 in DNA: TGCGCCAGCAGCTTGGCCGGGGAGGCCGGGGCCAACGTCCTGACTTTC. Translated, it gives CASSLAGEAGANVLTF.

The count of this clone is one. The chain employs TRBV10-3 and TRBJ2-6; 8 nucleotides align to TRBD1. V lost 4 bases to trimming and J lost 0 bases; unmatched junction nucleotides: 11. Per germline, CDR1 ENHRY and CDR2 SYGVKD. The CDR3 length is 19 residues. The CDR3, as DNA: TGTGCCATCAGTGGTCGGACAGGGAGCCAGGGCTCTGGGGCCAACGTCCTGACTTTC. Amino acid sequence: CAISGRTGSQGSGANVLTF.

In regard to this clone: This sample includes further DNA sequences coding for the same CDR3. The CDR3 DNA reads as TGCGCCAGCAGTAGCGGAGGGGACACTGAAGCTTTCTTT. This codes for CASSSGGDTEAFF. The chain joins TRBV5-1 to TRBJ1-1; possible D gene TRBD1, 5 bases. Germline CDR1 is SGHRS and CDR2 is YFSETQ. V dropped 5 bases and J dropped 3 bases, with 11 bases sitting between them. The CDR3 sequence is 13 residues long. Drawing the rest from reference TRBV5-1 and TRBJ1-1, the complete variable domain is KAGVTQTPRYLIKTRGQQVTLSCSPISGHRSVSWYQQTPGQGLQFLFEYFSETQRNKGNFPGRFSGRQFSNSRSEMNVSTLELGDSALYLCASSSGGDTEAFFGQGTRLTVV.

The chain joins TRBV6-1 to TRBJ1-1, with D unclear. This CDR3 region has 14 residues. Germline CDR1 MNHNS, CDR2 SASEGT. V gave up 6 bases and J gave up 1 base, with 12 bases separating them. CDR3 region: CASRTTGWNTEAFF. CDR3 coding DNA: TGTGCCAGCAGGACTACGGGATGGAACACTGAAGCTTTCTTT.

The rearrangement joins TRBV7-9 to TRBJ2-2; the match to TRBD1 covers 9 bases. Trimming took 4 bases from V and 4 from J; bases not matched to a gene: 7. Germline assignment: CDR1 SEHNR and CDR2 FQNEAQ (reference sequence). The CDR3 is made up of 16 amino acids. Written as DNA, the CDR3 is TGTGCCAGCAGCTCCACAGGGGGCGGGCGCACCGGGGAGCTGTTTTTT. As protein: CASSSTGGGRTGELFF.

Concerning this clone itself: This sample includes further DNA sequences coding for the same CDR3. The rearrangement links TRBV5-1 to TRBJ1-3, with no clear D. The CDR3 length is 14 residues. V gave up 0 bases and J gave up 2 bases, with 6 bases separating them. Germline CDR1 is SGHRS and CDR2 is YFSETQ. This CDR3 is CASSLGQTGNTIYF. CDR3 in DNA: TGCGCCAGCAGCTTGGGACAAACTGGAAACACCATATATTTT.

The V gene is TRBV6-5, the J gene TRBJ2-3, with D perhaps matching TRBD1 or TRBD2 (7 bases each). This CDR3 has 16 amino acids. Germline V CDR1 and CDR2: MNHEY, SVGAGI. Trimming took 2 bases from V and 1 from J, leaving 13 bases between them. The CDR3 loop is CASSYLQGRGTDTQYF. For the CDR3, the DNA is TGTGCCAGCAGTTACCTACAGGGGAGGGGCACAGATACGCAGTATTTT.

This chain uses TRBV5-1 with TRBJ2-3; D ambiguous. This CDR3 has 15 residues. Trimming left V 2 bases short and J 0 bases short, with 10 bases between. Germline CDR1 is SGHRS and CDR2 is YFSETQ. Here the CDR3 DNA reads TGCGCCAGCAGCTTCGAGAGTTTCAGCACAGATACGCAGTATTTT. Protein sequence: CASSFESFSTDTQYF.

To note about this clone: Other DNA sequences in the same sample also yield this CDR3. The V call is TRBV4-1, the J call TRBJ2-5, with D perhaps matching TRBD1 (7 bases). The germline CDR1 and CDR2 sequences are MGHRA and YSYEKL. The V end lost 4 bases, the J end lost 4 bases, and 13 bases lay between the germline ends. CDR3 length equals 14 residues. Written as DNA, the CDR3 is TGCGCCAGCAGCCTCCGCCAGGGGGGAGAGACCCAGTACTTC. It specifies CASSLRQGGETQYF.

A note on this clone: Other nucleotide sequences from this sample produce the same CDR3. The chain uses TRBV29-1 and TRBJ2-7; D possibly uses TRBD1 or TRBD2 (6 bases each). Trimming took off 1 base at V and 4 bases at J, with 8 bases between the two ends. CDR3 length: 12 amino acids. Per germline, CDR1 SQVTM and CDR2 ANQGSEA. The CDR3 loop is CSVEGGAYEQYF. The CDR3 bases are TGCAGCGTTGAAGGGGGGGCGTACGAGCAGTACTTC.

The chain combines TRBV4-1 with TRBJ1-1; 12 bases map to TRBD1. Trimming at V came to 1 base and at J to 12 bases, leaving 9 bases not matched to a gene. The germline V gene encodes CDR1 MGHRA and CDR2 YSYEKL. The length of the CDR3 is 15 residues. CDR3 nucleotides: TGCGCCAGCAGCCAAGGGGACAGGGGGCCTTCCAGGCCTTTCTTT. Amino acid sequence: CASSQGDRGPSRPFF.

V and J are TRBV30 and TRBJ1-1, with D maybe TRBD1 (5 bases). CDR3 length: 13 amino acids. Germline CDR1 reads GTSNPN; CDR2 reads SVGIG (reference sequence). V dropped 3 bases and J dropped 7 bases, with 15 bases sitting between them. The CDR3 protein is CAWRGRVLGEAFF. DNA for the CDR3: TGTGCCTGGAGGGGACGGGTTCTAGGTGAAGCTTTCTTT.

This clone was detected only once. The genes are TRBV7-8 and TRBJ2-3, with D possibly TRBD1 on 6 matching bases. This CDR3 is built from 13 residues. The V gene's germline CDR1 is SGHVS and CDR2 FQNEAQ. Trimming removed 4 bases at V and 10 bases at J, with 15 bases between. In nucleotides, the CDR3 is TGTGCCAGCAGCTCACGGACAGTGGATGCGCAGTATTTT. This encodes CASSSRTVDAQYF.

Regarding this clone: Other DNA sequences in the sample encode the same CDR3. DNA for the CDR3: TGTGCCAGCAGCTCCGGACTAGCGGGAGATACGCAGTATTTT. It specifies CASSSGLAGDTQYF. The rearrangement joins TRBV7-3 to TRBJ2-3, with 11 nucleotides matching TRBD2. The J segment lost 5 bases and the V segment lost 4 bases, leaving 2 bases of the junction unmatched. CDR1 SGHTA and CDR2 FQGTGA come from the germline V gene. The CDR3 length is 14 residues. Complete variable domain (other parts from reference TRBV7-3 and TRBJ2-3): GAGVSQTPSNKVTEKGKYVELRCDPISGHTALYWYRQSLGQGPEFLIYFQGTGAADDSGLPNDRFFAVRPEGSVSTLKIQRTERGDSAVYLCASSSGLAGDTQYFGPGTRLTVL.

V usage is TRBV6-6 and J usage is TRBJ1-3; 8 nucleotides agree with TRBD1. This CDR3 has 16 residues. Germline values: CDR1 MNHNY, CDR2 SVGAGI (reference sequence). V shed 0 bases and J 7 bases; nucleotides not matched to a gene: 8. This chain's CDR3 is CASSYSGTGDENTIYF. The CDR3 nucleotides are TGTGCCAGCAGTTACTCGGGGACAGGCGACGAGAACACCATATATTTT.

Points on this clone: The same CDR3 is also encoded by other DNA sequences in this sample. The rearrangement uses TRBV10-3 and TRBJ2-5; 9 bases map to TRBD1. The junction had 3 bases not matched to a gene; V was cut back by 4 bases and J by 3 bases. This CDR3 has 14 residues. Germline loops: CDR1 ENHRY, CDR2 SYGVKD. CDR3 DNA sequence: TGTGCCATCAGTGGACAGGGGGGAGAAGAGACCCAGTACTTC. Translation: CAISGQGGEETQYF.

J is TRBJ1-5 and V is TRBV6-5; D perhaps matches TRBD1 (5 bases). The germline V and J ends were trimmed by 2 bases and 3 bases, with 8 bases remaining between them. This CDR3 region has 14 residues. Germline V lookup: CDR1 MNHEY, CDR2 SVGAGI. CDR3 in DNA: TGTGCCAGCAGTTACACAGGCAACAATCAGCCCCAGCATTTT. Amino acid sequence: CASSYTGNNQPQHF.

The V and J genes are TRBV5-1 and TRBJ1-1, with D uncertain. Germline V lookup: CDR1 SGHRS, CDR2 YFSETQ. This CDR3 spans 13 amino acids. V lost 7 bases and J lost 6, with 16 bases in between. For the CDR3, the DNA is TGCGCCAGCTCCTCAATTCCTACGGCTGAAGCTTTCTTT. Translated: CASSSIPTAEAFF.